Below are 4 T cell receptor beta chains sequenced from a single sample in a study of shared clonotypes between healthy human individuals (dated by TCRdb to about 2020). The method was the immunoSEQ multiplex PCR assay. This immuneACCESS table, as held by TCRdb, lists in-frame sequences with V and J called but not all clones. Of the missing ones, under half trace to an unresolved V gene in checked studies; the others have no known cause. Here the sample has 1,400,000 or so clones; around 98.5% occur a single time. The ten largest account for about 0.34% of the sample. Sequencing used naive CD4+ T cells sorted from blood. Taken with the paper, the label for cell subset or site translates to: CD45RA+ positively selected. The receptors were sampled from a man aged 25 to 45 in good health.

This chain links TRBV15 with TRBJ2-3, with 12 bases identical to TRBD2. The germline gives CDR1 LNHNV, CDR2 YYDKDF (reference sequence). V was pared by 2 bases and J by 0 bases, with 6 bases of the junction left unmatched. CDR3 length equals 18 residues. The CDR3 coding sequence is TGTGCCACCAGCAGATCCCTAGCGGGAGGGAGTAGCACAGATACGCAGTATTTT. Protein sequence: CATSRSLAGGSSTDTQYF.

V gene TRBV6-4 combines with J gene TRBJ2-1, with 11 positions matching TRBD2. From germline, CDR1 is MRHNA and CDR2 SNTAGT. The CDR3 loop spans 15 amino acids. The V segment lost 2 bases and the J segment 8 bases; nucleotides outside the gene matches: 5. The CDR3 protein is CASSDLTSGRHEQFF. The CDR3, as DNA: TGTGCCAGCAGTGACCTCACTAGCGGGAGACATGAGCAGTTCTTC.

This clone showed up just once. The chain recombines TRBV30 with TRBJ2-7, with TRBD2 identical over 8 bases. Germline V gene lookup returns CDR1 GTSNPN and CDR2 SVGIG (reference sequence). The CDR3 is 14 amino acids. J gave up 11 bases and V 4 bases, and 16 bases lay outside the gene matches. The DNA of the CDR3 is TGTGCCTGGACAGTAACTGCGGGAGGTACTAGTAAGTACTTC. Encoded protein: CAWTVTAGGTSKYF. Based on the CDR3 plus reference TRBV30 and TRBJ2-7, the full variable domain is SQTIHQWPATLVQPVGSPLSLECTVEGTSNPNLYWYRQAAGRGLQLLFYSVGIGQISSEVPQNLSASRPQDRQFILSSKKLLLSDSGFYLCAWTVTAGGTSKYFGPGTRLTVT.

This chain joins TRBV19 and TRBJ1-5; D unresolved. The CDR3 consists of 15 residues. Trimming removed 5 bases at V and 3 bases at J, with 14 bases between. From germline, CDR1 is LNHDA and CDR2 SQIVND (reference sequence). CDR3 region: CASSAPVTINQPQHF. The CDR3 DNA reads TGTGCCAGTAGTGCCCCTGTTACGATCAATCAGCCCCAGCATTTT.